This is a list of T cell receptor beta chains from one sample in a study of blood T cells in healthy people across ages. TCRdb passed the 5' RACE reads through MiXCR, listing each CDR3 protein once. The sample includes some 690,000 distinct CDR3 sequences, about a fifth of them seen just once. The sample was blood. Receptor source: a man between 65 and 85 years old in good health. Each CDR3 is given with its conserved first and last residue. Fields, in order: D gene, V gene, clone size, J gene, CDR3 protein, CDR3 DNA. D genes are given only for firm matches. Expanded clones get a size class; other rows say once, few or many, or leave the size out.

D: NA; V: TRBV20-1; size: NA; J: TRBJ2-5; CDR3: CSASLQGAYQETQYF; DNA: TGCAGTGCTAGTTTACAGGGAGCCTACCAAGAGACCCAGTACTTC
D: NA; V: TRBV11-2; size: NA; J: TRBJ1-4; CDR3: CASSPSGALNEKLFF; DNA: TGTGCCAGCAGCCCCTCGGGAGCATTAAATGAAAAACTGTTTTTT
D: NA; V: TRBV5-1; size: NA; J: TRBJ1-1; CDR3: CASSYLTVNTEAFF; DNA: TGCGCCAGCAGCTACCTGACAGTGAACACTGAAGCTTTCTTT
D: TRBD1; V: TRBV12-3/TRBV12-4; size: NA; J: TRBJ2-1; CDR3: CATKDRVYNEQFF; DNA: TGTGCCACCAAAGACAGGGTCTACAATGAGCAGTTCTTC
D: NA; V: TRBV28; size: NA; J: TRBJ1-5; CDR3: CASSSPGSNQPQHF; DNA: TGTGCCAGCAGTTCCCCAGGGAGCAATCAGCCCCAGCATTTT
D: TRBD2; V: TRBV10-3; size: NA; J: TRBJ2-7; CDR3: CAIRRPAIAGDHEQYF; DNA: TGTGCCATCAGAAGACCAGCGATAGCGGGAGACCACGAGCAGTACTTC
D: TRBD2; V: TRBV3-1; size: few; J: TRBJ2-1; CDR3: CASSHGGLAGVYNEQFF; DNA: TGTGCCAGCAGTCACGGGGGGCTAGCGGGGGTTTACAATGAGCAGTTCTTC
D: NA; V: TRBV27; size: NA; J: TRBJ1-5; CDR3: CASSLGQGVQPQHF; DNA: TGTGCCAGCAGTTTAGGGCAGGGAGTTCAGCCCCAGCATTTT
D: TRBD1; V: TRBV6-6; size: NA; J: TRBJ1-2; CDR3: CASSWRTGPKEGYTF; DNA: TGTGCCAGCAGTTGGCGGACAGGACCCAAGGAGGGCTACACCTTC
D: TRBD1; V: TRBV5-1; size: few; J: TRBJ2-3; CDR3: CASSLGWGQGADTQYF; DNA: TGCGCCAGCAGCTTGGGCTGGGGACAGGGTGCGGATACGCAGTATTTT
D: NA; V: TRBV24-1; size: few; J: TRBJ2-1; CDR3: CATSDLQVYEQFF; DNA: TGTGCCACCAGTGACCTACAGGTTTATGAGCAGTTCTTC
D: TRBD1; V: TRBV9; size: NA; J: TRBJ1-5; CDR3: CASSVSGTVNQPQHF; DNA: TGTGCCAGCAGCGTTTCGGGGACAGTGAATCAGCCCCAGCATTTT
D: NA; V: TRBV5-5; size: NA; J: TRBJ1-2; CDR3: CASSLQHGTNYGYTF; DNA: TGTGCCAGCAGCTTGCAACACGGAACAAACTATGGCTACACCTTC
D: NA; V: TRBV6-5; size: NA; J: TRBJ2-5; CDR3: CASSSGPRGGYQETQYF; DNA: TGTGCCAGCAGTTCCGGGCCTAGAGGAGGGTACCAAGAGACCCAGTACTTC
D: TRBD2; V: TRBV14; size: many; J: TRBJ2-1; CDR3: CASSQGLAGVNEQFF; DNA: TGTGCCAGCAGCCAAGGACTAGCGGGAGTAAATGAGCAGTTCTTC
D: NA; V: TRBV15; size: few; J: TRBJ2-2; CDR3: CATSREGATGELFF; DNA: TGTGCCACCAGCAGAGAAGGCGCTACCGGGGAGCTGTTTTTT
D: TRBD1; V: TRBV6-5; size: few; J: TRBJ2-5; CDR3: CASSSSMTGKETQYF; DNA: TGTGCCAGCAGTTCCTCAATGACAGGGAAAGAGACCCAGTACTTC